The present entry profiles one TCR beta chain with its context. Its antigen is currently unknown. Treatment specified: roughly 10-day PBMC culture with coronavirus spike peptide pools or control peptides (ViraFEST assay). The sample comes from a study of vaccination and CD4 T cells after COVID-19. Findings and caveats of the study: In convalescent patients, 304 of 307 vaccine-specific clones were spike mono-reactive. Among convalescent patients, a median roughly 90% of reactive clones emerged only after vaccination.

Sequencing of DNA taken from cultured CD4+ T cells relied on the Oncomine TCR Beta short-read assay. Genomic DNA from cultured CD4+ T cells was extracted. Via MiXCR, TCRdb re-called the PCR reads, giving one row per CDR3 protein. The data hold 15,000 or so distinct CDR3 sequences, with approximately 50% observed a single time. Looked up from germline, CDR1 is MNHNS and CDR2 is SASEGT. Deletions cut 1 base from V and 2 bases from J, with 4 bases between. CDR3 length equals 13 residues. The material was cultured CD4+ T cells from blood, obtained after SARS-CoV-2 vaccination. The chain carries TRBV6-1 and TRBJ2-3; D not certain. This clonotype was obtained from a human donor with COVID-19. CDR3 nucleotide sequence: TGTGCCAGCAGTGAAGTTGCCACAGATACGCAGTATTTT. Translation: CASSEVATDTQYF.